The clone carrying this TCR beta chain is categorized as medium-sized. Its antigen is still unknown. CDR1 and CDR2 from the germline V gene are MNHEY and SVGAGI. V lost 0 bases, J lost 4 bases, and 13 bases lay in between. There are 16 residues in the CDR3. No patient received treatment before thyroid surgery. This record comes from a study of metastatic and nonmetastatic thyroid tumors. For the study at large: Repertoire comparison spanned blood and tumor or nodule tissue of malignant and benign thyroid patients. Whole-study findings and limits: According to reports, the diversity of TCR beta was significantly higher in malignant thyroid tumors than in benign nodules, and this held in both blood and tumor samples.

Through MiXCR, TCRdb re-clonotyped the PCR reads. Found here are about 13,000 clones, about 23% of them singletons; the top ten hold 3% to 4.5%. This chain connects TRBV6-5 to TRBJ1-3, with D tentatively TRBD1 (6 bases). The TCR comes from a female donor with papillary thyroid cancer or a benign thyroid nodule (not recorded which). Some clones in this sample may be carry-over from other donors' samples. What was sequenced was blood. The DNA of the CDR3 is TGTGCCAGCAGTTACTCCGGCAGGGGAAGCGGAAACACCATATATTTT. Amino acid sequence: CASSYSGRGSGNTIYF.